The sequence of this T cell receptor beta chain was determined in a study of T cell repertoires in cytomegalovirus infection. Study-wide background: Carrying CMV and the relevant HLA type showed in public TCR beta signatures.

Findings and limits, study-wide: Dominating the ex vivo response were TCR beta clonotypes that were CMV-specific and HLA-C-restricted. Carriers of CMV and the relevant HLA type were discriminated by public TCR beta frequency.

TCRdb recomputed calls from the reads with MiXCR, one row per CDR3 protein. The sample has hundreds of thousands of distinct CDR3 sequences, approximately 24% seen once. The table lists this clonotype with a few counts. Its antigen is unknown. This receptor was identified in a human donor in good health (CMV status not recorded). Some clones in this sample may be carry-over from other donors' samples. The sample consisted of CD8+ T cells from PBMCs.

The CDR3 region is CASSESAFGSGANVLTF. As DNA, the CDR3 is TGTGCCAGCAGTGAATCGGCGTTCGGTTCCGGGGCCAACGTCCTGACTTTC. The rearrangement links TRBV25-1 to TRBJ2-6, with no clear D. Germline CDR1 and CDR2: MGHDK and SYGVNS. Trimming removed 1 base from V and 4 bases from J, with 14 bases in between. The CDR3 spans 17 residues.